The 7 T cell receptor beta chains reported below all come from one sample, sequenced in a study of T cell repertoires and leukemia-associated antigens. Which antigens these TCRs recognize remains unknown. TCRdb independently ran MiXCR on the 5' RACE reads; one entry per CDR3 protein. The sample has 13,000 to 15,000 distinct CDR3 sequences; 30% to 40% are singletons. The sequencing sample was made of CD3+ T cells sorted from blood and cultured. All receptors derive from a female donor in good health.

With respect to this clonotype: This may be a read error: a much more frequent sequence differs by one nucleotide. The chain combines TRBV28 with TRBJ2-7, with 9 bases identical to TRBD1. Losses at the gene ends were 10 bases for V and 4 bases for J; bases not matched to a gene: 14. This CDR3 spans 15 amino acids. CDR1 and CDR2 from the germline V gene are MDHEN and SYDVKM. The CDR3 DNA reads TGTGCCACCCAGCAATTACAGGGGGCTCCATACGAGCAGTACTTC. This codes for CATQQLQGAPYEQYF.

This clonotype was seen a handful of times. This chain connects TRBV19 to TRBJ1-5; no clear D. This CDR3 has 15 amino acids. The germline V and J ends were trimmed by 5 bases and 4 bases, with 15 bases remaining between them. Germline V CDR1 and CDR2: LNHDA, SQIVND (reference sequence). The DNA for the CDR3 is TGTGCCAGTAGTGTCGGGGATACATGGAATCAGCCCCAGCATTTT. Translating gives CASSVGDTWNQPQHF. The entire variable domain, with the rest obtained from reference TRBV19 and TRBJ1-5, is as follows: DGGITQSPKYLFRKEGQNVTLSCEQNLNHDAMYWYRQDPGQGLRLIYYSQIVNDFQKGDIAEGYSVSREKKESFPLTVTSAQKNPTAFYLCASSVGDTWNQPQHFGDGTRLSIL.

This clonotype is labeled as medium-sized. The gene calls are TRBV20-1 and TRBJ2-7; 7 bases agree with TRBD2. V gave up 5 bases and J gave up 2 bases; unmatched junction bases: 6. Germline CDR1 reads DFQATT; CDR2 reads SNEGSKA (reference sequence). The CDR3 contains 13 residues. The CDR3 protein is CSAGGGEPYEQYF. The CDR3 nucleotides read TGCAGTGCTGGGGGAGGGGAACCCTACGAGCAGTACTTC.

This clonotype appeared a few times. This chain uses TRBV7-9 with TRBJ1-4; D is uncertain. V lost 8 bases and J 6 bases, leaving 19 bases between the germline ends. In germline, CDR1 is SEHNR, CDR2 FQNEAQ (reference sequence). The CDR3 consists of 15 residues. CDR3 amino acids: CASRKARGMDEKLFF. DNA of the CDR3: TGTGCCAGCCGAAAGGCCCGAGGAATGGATGAAAAACTGTTTTTT.

This clonotype was observed a few times. The J gene is TRBJ2-1, the V gene TRBV20-1, with 11 bases that match TRBD2. V lost 6 bases to trimming and J lost 9 bases; unmatched junction nucleotides: 13. This CDR3 has 15 residues. Germline V gene lookup returns CDR1 DFQATT and CDR2 SNEGSKA (reference sequence). CDR3 region: CSARILAGGYGEQFF. Here the CDR3 DNA reads TGCAGTGCCCGTATCCTAGCGGGAGGATACGGTGAGCAGTTCTTC.

This clonotype was seen many times. The chain joins TRBV5-8 to TRBJ2-2; TRBD1 matches at 9 bases. The CDR3 has 16 residues. The ends lost 4 bases at V and 0 bases at J; junction bases unmatched: 4. CDR1 and CDR2 from the germline V gene are SGHTS and YDEGEE. The CDR3 DNA reads as TGTGCCAGCAGCCCGGGACAGGGTACGAACACCGGGGAGCTGTTTTTT. Translated: CASSPGQGTNTGELFF.

The chain is built from TRBV20-1 and TRBJ1-2; TRBD1 matches 7 bases. The V gene's germline CDR1 is DFQATT and CDR2 SNEGSKA (reference sequence). The CDR3 is 14 amino acids. The V segment lost 6 bases and the J segment 12 bases; nucleotides outside the gene matches: 19. The DNA for the CDR3 is TGCAGTGCAAGGATAAGGCAGGGGGTTCGAGACCACACCTTC. This translates into CSARIRQGVRDHTF.